This is a list of T cell receptor beta chains from one sample in a study of neoadjuvant nivolumab and ipilimumab in lung cancer. Using immunoSEQ multiplex PCR, the repertoire was profiled, and TCRdb retains in-frame clones only, with some absent. The repertoire includes approximately 40,000 clones, approximately 92% of them detected once, and 2.5% to 3.5% sits in the top ten. The sequenced sample was peripheral blood, obtained before neoadjuvant nivolumab, alone or with ipilimumab. The receptors derive from an adult with non-small cell lung cancer. CDR3s include the opening cysteine and the closing phenylalanine or tryptophan. The D gene is left open where the match is weak. Expanded clones are given a class, and other clones once, few, many or no size at all.

d_gene: -; v_gene: TRBV10-3; abundance: -; j_gene: TRBJ2-2; CDR3nt: TGTGCCATAGGGGTGGCAGGGGGGCGAACCGGGGAGCTGTTTTTT; CDR3aa: CAIGVAGGRTGELFF
d_gene: TRBD2; v_gene: TRBV6-1; abundance: -; j_gene: TRBJ2-2; CDR3nt: TGTGCCAGCAGTGAAGAGGCTAGCGGCACCGGGGAGCTGTTTTTT; CDR3aa: CASSEEASGTGELFF
d_gene: -; v_gene: TRBV28; abundance: -; j_gene: TRBJ1-5; CDR3nt: TGTGCCAGCAGTTATGGGGTTGGACCCTCAGGTCAGCCCCAGCATTTT; CDR3aa: CASSYGVGPSGQPQHF
d_gene: TRBD2; v_gene: TRBV5-1; abundance: -; j_gene: TRBJ2-3; CDR3nt: TGCGCCAGCAGCTCGGTACTAGCGGGGGAAACGGATACGCAGTATTTT; CDR3aa: CASSSVLAGETDTQYF
d_gene: -; v_gene: TRBV19; abundance: once; j_gene: TRBJ2-1; CDR3nt: TGTGCCAGTAGTACCCGCCGGGACCCAACCCGACACAATGAGCAGTTCTTC; CDR3aa: CASSTRRDPTRHNEQFF
d_gene: -; v_gene: TRBV7-9; abundance: -; j_gene: TRBJ2-7; CDR3nt: TGTGCCAGCAGCTTAGAAGGAGCGAGCTCCTACGAGCAGTACTTC; CDR3aa: CASSLEGASSYEQYF
d_gene: TRBD1; v_gene: TRBV5-1; abundance: -; j_gene: TRBJ1-1; CDR3nt: TGCGCCAGCAGCTCTACAGGGGGGAACACTGAAGCTTTCTTT; CDR3aa: CASSSTGGNTEAFF
d_gene: -; v_gene: TRBV7-8; abundance: -; j_gene: TRBJ1-2; CDR3nt: TGTGCCAGCAGCTTAGTCCCTGGGTCTCATATCGGCTACACCTTC; CDR3aa: CASSLVPGSHIGYTF
d_gene: TRBD2; v_gene: TRBV10-2; abundance: -; j_gene: TRBJ2-3; CDR3nt: TGCGCCAGCAGACACCTACCCGGGACTAGCGGGGAAAGAGCGACAGATACGCAGTATTTT; CDR3aa: CASRHLPGTSGERATDTQYF
d_gene: -; v_gene: TRBV30; abundance: -; j_gene: TRBJ1-5; CDR3nt: TGTGCCTGGAGTAGACCGCGGGGCAATCAGCCCCAGCATTTT; CDR3aa: CAWSRPRGNQPQHF
d_gene: TRBD2; v_gene: TRBV5-4; abundance: -; j_gene: TRBJ2-7; CDR3nt: TGTGCCAGCAGCTCGGGACTAGCCTTTGCATCCTACGAGCAGTACTTC; CDR3aa: CASSSGLAFASYEQYF
d_gene: TRBD1; v_gene: TRBV5-1; abundance: -; j_gene: TRBJ1-1; CDR3nt: TGCGCCAGCAGCTTTGGGACAGCAAATGAAGCTTTCTTT; CDR3aa: CASSFGTANEAFF
d_gene: -; v_gene: TRBV7-2; abundance: -; j_gene: TRBJ1-2; CDR3nt: TGTGCCAGCACGCCCTTGGACCTGAACTATGGCTACACCTTC; CDR3aa: CASTPLDLNYGYTF
d_gene: TRBD2; v_gene: TRBV5-4; abundance: -; j_gene: TRBJ2-7; CDR3nt: TGTGCCAGCAGCGCGGGACTAGCGGAGTCCTACGAGCAGTACTTC; CDR3aa: CASSAGLAESYEQYF
d_gene: -; v_gene: TRBV7-9; abundance: -; j_gene: TRBJ2-2; CDR3nt: TGTGCCAGCAGCTTCCGATCAGGGAACACCGGGGAGCTGTTTTTT; CDR3aa: CASSFRSGNTGELFF
d_gene: -; v_gene: TRBV9; abundance: -; j_gene: TRBJ2-5; CDR3nt: TGTGCCAGCAGCTTCACATCCCAAGAGACCCAGTACTTC; CDR3aa: CASSFTSQETQYF
d_gene: TRBD2; v_gene: TRBV15; abundance: -; j_gene: TRBJ2-7; CDR3nt: TGTGCCACCAGCAGAGAGGGACTAGCGGGAGGTTACGAGCAGTACTTC; CDR3aa: CATSREGLAGGYEQYF
d_gene: -; v_gene: TRBV28; abundance: -; j_gene: TRBJ2-5; CDR3nt: TGTGCCAGCAGTTTTCGGCGGGAGACCCAGTACTTC; CDR3aa: CASSFRRETQYF
d_gene: TRBD2; v_gene: TRBV7-2; abundance: once; j_gene: TRBJ2-1; CDR3nt: TGTGCCAGCAGCTTAGTAGCCCTAGCGGGAACCTACAATGAGCAGTTCTTC; CDR3aa: CASSLVALAGTYNEQFF
d_gene: -; v_gene: TRBV15; abundance: -; j_gene: TRBJ2-3; CDR3nt: TGTGCCACCCGCCCGCTAGGAAACACAGATACGCAGTATTTT; CDR3aa: CATRPLGNTDTQYF
d_gene: -; v_gene: TRBV7-3; abundance: once; j_gene: TRBJ1-2; CDR3nt: TGTGCCAGCAGCCAACAGGGCGACTATGGCTACACCTTC; CDR3aa: CASSQQGDYGYTF
d_gene: -; v_gene: TRBV7-9; abundance: -; j_gene: TRBJ2-4; CDR3nt: TGTGCCAGCAGCTTCGGACGTGGAAACATTCAGTACTTC; CDR3aa: CASSFGRGNIQYF
d_gene: TRBD1; v_gene: TRBV9; abundance: -; j_gene: TRBJ1-1; CDR3nt: TGTGCCAGCAGCGTAGGGACAGGGGGTACATTTCGGAACACTGAAGCTTTCTTT; CDR3aa: CASSVGTGGTFRNTEAFF
d_gene: -; v_gene: TRBV28; abundance: -; j_gene: TRBJ2-1; CDR3nt: TGTGCCAACTCTAGGGGACTGCTGGGGAATGAGCAGTTCTTC; CDR3aa: CANSRGLLGNEQFF
d_gene: -; v_gene: TRBV5-1; abundance: -; j_gene: TRBJ1-2; CDR3nt: TGCGCCAGCAGCTTGGCGGCAGGAACCTTCTATGGCTACACCTTC; CDR3aa: CASSLAAGTFYGYTF
d_gene: -; v_gene: TRBV2; abundance: -; j_gene: TRBJ1-4; CDR3nt: TGTGCCAGCAGCCCGAGGGCCCCTCGGCGGGAAAAACTGTTTTTT; CDR3aa: CASSPRAPRREKLFF
d_gene: TRBD2; v_gene: TRBV7-6; abundance: -; j_gene: TRBJ2-7; CDR3nt: TGTGCCAGCAGCTTATTTCGTAGCGTAGCGGGAAAAGAAGAGCAGTACTTC; CDR3aa: CASSLFRSVAGKEEQYF
d_gene: TRBD1; v_gene: TRBV7-9; abundance: -; j_gene: TRBJ2-7; CDR3nt: TGTGCCAGCAGCTTATTTGGTGGACAGGGGGCTTCCTACGAGCAGTACTTC; CDR3aa: CASSLFGGQGASYEQYF
d_gene: -; v_gene: TRBV28; abundance: few; j_gene: TRBJ2-7; CDR3nt: TGTGCCAGCAGTCCCCAGGGGCCATACGAGCAGTACTTC; CDR3aa: CASSPQGPYEQYF
d_gene: -; v_gene: TRBV5-1; abundance: once; j_gene: TRBJ2-3; CDR3nt: TGCGCCAGCAGCACTCGGACCCGAGACACAGATACGCAGTATTTT; CDR3aa: CASSTRTRDTDTQYF
d_gene: -; v_gene: TRBV9; abundance: -; j_gene: TRBJ2-3; CDR3nt: TGTGCCAGCAGCGGATTTAGCACAGATACGCAGTATTTT; CDR3aa: CASSGFSTDTQYF
d_gene: TRBD1; v_gene: TRBV5-1; abundance: -; j_gene: TRBJ2-3; CDR3nt: TGCGCCAGCAGTTCGGGACAGCTATTGGGCGATACGCAGTATTTT; CDR3aa: CASSSGQLLGDTQYF
d_gene: -; v_gene: TRBV5-4; abundance: -; j_gene: TRBJ1-1; CDR3nt: TGTGCCAGCAGCTTGGTCGGGGCCCCGAACACTGAAGCTTTCTTT; CDR3aa: CASSLVGAPNTEAFF
d_gene: TRBD2; v_gene: TRBV7-9; abundance: -; j_gene: TRBJ2-7; CDR3nt: TGTGCCAGCAGCACTAGCGGGAGGGCAACCTACGAGCAGTACTTC; CDR3aa: CASSTSGRATYEQYF
d_gene: TRBD2; v_gene: TRBV7-7; abundance: -; j_gene: TRBJ2-2; CDR3nt: TGTGCCAGCAGCCCCCCCCTAGCGGGAGCAGGCACCGGGGAGCTGTTTTTT; CDR3aa: CASSPPLAGAGTGELFF
d_gene: TRBD2; v_gene: TRBV27; abundance: once; j_gene: TRBJ2-5; CDR3nt: TGTGCCAGCAGCCCCGGACTAGCGGGAGCTTGGGAGACCCAGTACTTC; CDR3aa: CASSPGLAGAWETQYF
d_gene: -; v_gene: TRBV15; abundance: -; j_gene: TRBJ2-4; CDR3nt: TGTGCCACCAGCAGAGATTCGGGGCAGGGCGCGGACATTCAGTACTTC; CDR3aa: CATSRDSGQGADIQYF
d_gene: TRBD1; v_gene: TRBV29-1; abundance: -; j_gene: TRBJ2-7; CDR3nt: TGCGCAGGGGGCGAGCAGTACTTC; CDR3aa: CAGGEQYF
d_gene: TRBD2; v_gene: TRBV6-4; abundance: -; j_gene: TRBJ2-3; CDR3nt: TGTGCCAGCAGTGAGACTAGCGGGAGTCAAACAGATACGCAGTATTTT; CDR3aa: CASSETSGSQTDTQYF
d_gene: TRBD2; v_gene: TRBV6-1; abundance: -; j_gene: TRBJ2-3; CDR3nt: TGTGCCAGCAGTGAAGCCGGACTAGCGGTCCCGGATACGCAGTATTTT; CDR3aa: CASSEAGLAVPDTQYF
d_gene: -; v_gene: TRBV4-1; abundance: -; j_gene: TRBJ2-5; CDR3nt: TGCGCCAGCAGCCAAGTATCGTCGGGGGGCCGAGAGACCCAGTACTTC; CDR3aa: CASSQVSSGGRETQYF
d_gene: -; v_gene: TRBV9; abundance: -; j_gene: TRBJ2-3; CDR3nt: TGTGCCAGCACCTCAGGGCCCGGCACAGATACGCAGTATTTT; CDR3aa: CASTSGPGTDTQYF
d_gene: -; v_gene: TRBV5-1; abundance: few; j_gene: TRBJ2-7; CDR3nt: TGCGCCAGCAGCTTGTATTCCGCCCTGGAGCAGTACTTC; CDR3aa: CASSLYSALEQYF
d_gene: -; v_gene: TRBV5-5; abundance: -; j_gene: TRBJ2-3; CDR3nt: TGTGCCAGCAGCTCTTCCCTACGACCCACAGATACGCAGTATTTT; CDR3aa: CASSSSLRPTDTQYF
d_gene: TRBD1; v_gene: TRBV6-5; abundance: -; j_gene: TRBJ2-7; CDR3nt: TGTGCCAGCAGTCTACAGGGGACGGCCTACGAGCAGTACTTC; CDR3aa: CASSLQGTAYEQYF
d_gene: TRBD2; v_gene: TRBV7-9; abundance: -; j_gene: TRBJ2-1; CDR3nt: TGTGCCAGCAGCTTGGAAGGACTAGCGGGAGTTGAGCAGTTCTTC; CDR3aa: CASSLEGLAGVEQFF
d_gene: -; v_gene: TRBV5-1; abundance: -; j_gene: TRBJ2-5; CDR3nt: TGCGCCAGCAGCCTCGGGACCGCGGGGCCTAGCAGCCAGTACTTC; CDR3aa: CASSLGTAGPSSQYF
d_gene: -; v_gene: TRBV5-4; abundance: -; j_gene: TRBJ2-5; CDR3nt: TGTGCCAGCAGCCTGGTAATGGCAAAAGAGACCCAGTACTTC; CDR3aa: CASSLVMAKETQYF
d_gene: -; v_gene: TRBV5-1; abundance: -; j_gene: TRBJ2-3; CDR3nt: TGCGCCAGTACACGGGGGACCACAGATACGCAGTATTTT; CDR3aa: CASTRGTTDTQYF
d_gene: -; v_gene: TRBV13; abundance: -; j_gene: TRBJ2-7; CDR3nt: TGTGCCAGCAGCCGCCCCACCCATGGTTACGAGCAGTACTTC; CDR3aa: CASSRPTHGYEQYF
d_gene: -; v_gene: TRBV6-1; abundance: -; j_gene: TRBJ1-3; CDR3nt: TGTGCCAGCTGCAGTGATTTCTCTGGAAACACCATATATTTT; CDR3aa: CASCSDFSGNTIYF
d_gene: -; v_gene: TRBV2; abundance: -; j_gene: TRBJ1-5; CDR3nt: TGTGCCAGCAGTGAGATGACAGTGGATCAGCCCCAGCATTTT; CDR3aa: CASSEMTVDQPQHF
d_gene: -; v_gene: TRBV29-1; abundance: -; j_gene: TRBJ2-7; CDR3nt: TGCAGCGCCAACATCGGTTACGAGCAGTACTTC; CDR3aa: CSANIGYEQYF
d_gene: -; v_gene: TRBV2; abundance: -; j_gene: TRBJ1-1; CDR3nt: TGTGCCAGCAGAGGGAACTTCAGGGTAAAAGCTTTCTTT; CDR3aa: CASRGNFRVKAFF
d_gene: -; v_gene: TRBV11-2; abundance: -; j_gene: TRBJ2-5; CDR3nt: TGTGCCAGCAGCTTCGACAGCGACCAAGAGACCCAGTACTTC; CDR3aa: CASSFDSDQETQYF
d_gene: -; v_gene: TRBV18; abundance: -; j_gene: TRBJ2-1; CDR3nt: TGTGCCAGCTCACCACGGGACAATGAGCAGTTCTTC; CDR3aa: CASSPRDNEQFF